This passage covers 25 T cell receptor beta chains from one sample sequenced in a study of cytomegalovirus exposure and HLA in healthy donors. Primers: 60 Vbeta forward and 13 Jbeta reverse. Using immunoSEQ multiplex PCR, the repertoire was profiled, and TCRdb retains in-frame clones only, with some absent. The table records about 130,000 clones, 75% to 85% of them present only once. Sequences were obtained from PBMCs. The receptors originated from a male donor in good health and CMV-seronegative.

The rearrangement uses TRBV4-3 and TRBJ1-5, with D hard to call. The germline V gene encodes CDR1 LGHNA and CDR2 YSLEER. The CDR3 has 18 residues. Trimming pared 0 bases from V and 4 bases from J, leaving 19 bases between. The CDR3 is CASSQDISGSEWNQPQHF. The CDR3 DNA reads as TGCGCCAGCAGCCAAGATATTAGCGGCTCGGAATGGAATCAGCCCCAGCATTTT.

The rearrangement uses TRBV2 and TRBJ2-7; 7 bases fit TRBD1. The CDR3 is made up of 15 amino acids. CDR1 and CDR2 (germline): SNHLY, FYNNEI. V shed 5 bases, J shed 7 bases, and the junction held 14 bases outside the gene matches. The CDR3 coding sequence is TGTGCCAGCAGTCTAACAGGGGATAAGCCTTATGAGCAGTACTTC. Its protein product is CASSLTGDKPYEQYF.

The rearrangement links TRBV30 to TRBJ1-2; TRBD1 is a possible D gene (5 bases). The CDR3 is made up of 15 amino acids. The germline V and J ends were trimmed by 3 bases and 4 bases, with 18 bases remaining between them. Germline V gene lookup returns CDR1 GTSNPN and CDR2 SVGIG (reference sequence). CDR3 sequence (DNA): TGTGCCTGGAGGCCGGGTCCTCTAAGGGGCTATGGCTACACCTTC. Its protein product is CAWRPGPLRGYGYTF.

The chain has TRBV11-2 and TRBJ1-2; TRBD1 matches at 7 bases. The J segment lost 6 bases and the V segment lost 4 bases, leaving 8 bases of the junction unmatched. Germline-derived CDR1 and CDR2 are SGHAT and FQNNGV. The CDR3 has 14 residues. This CDR3 is CASSSDPGQDGYTF. The CDR3 nucleotides read TGTGCCAGCAGCTCGGACCCAGGACAGGATGGCTACACCTTC.

This clone was counted between two and nine times. The chain recombines TRBV4-2 with TRBJ1-1; D might be TRBD1 (5 bases). This CDR3 contains 14 residues. Germline CDR1 LGHNA, CDR2 YNFKEQ. V dropped 1 base and J dropped 1 base, with 7 bases sitting between them. The CDR3 reads CASSQVGENTEAFF. The CDR3, as DNA: TGTGCCAGCAGCCAAGTAGGGGAGAACACTGAAGCTTTCTTT.

The chain employs TRBV6-5 and TRBJ2-5, with 11 bases that match TRBD2. This CDR3 is 16 amino acids long. With V trimmed by 2 bases and J by 4 bases, 6 bases remained unmatched. CDR1 is MNHEY and CDR2 is SVGAGI in the germline V gene. The CDR3 loop reads CASSYGALAGGETQYF. Here the CDR3 DNA reads TGTGCCAGCAGTTACGGGGCCCTAGCGGGGGGAGAGACCCAGTACTTC.

This clone appeared once. The rearrangement joins TRBV2 to TRBJ2-1; D may be TRBD2 (6 bases). CDR1 SNHLY and CDR2 FYNNEI come from the germline V gene. V lost 7 bases and J lost 4, with 20 bases in between. This CDR3 has 16 residues. The CDR3 region has the DNA TGTGCCAGCACCGAAGGAAGCGGGTGTTATTACAATGAGCAGTTCTTC. Protein: CASTEGSGCYYNEQFF. Full variable domain (missing parts from reference TRBV2 and TRBJ2-1): EPEVTQTPSHQVTQMGQEVILRCVPISNHLYFYWYRQILGQKVEFLVSFYNNEISEKSEIFDDQFSVERPDGSNFTLKIRSTKLEDSAMYFCASTEGSGCYYNEQFFGPGTRLTVL.

V and J are TRBV27 and TRBJ1-4, with D unresolved. The CDR3 sequence is 12 residues long. The germline CDR1 and CDR2 sequences are MNHEY and SMNVEV (reference sequence). V gave up 4 bases and J gave up 7 bases, with 7 bases separating them. CDR3: CASSSNSEKLFF. The CDR3 DNA sequence: TGTGCCAGCAGTTCCAATTCTGAAAAACTGTTTTTT.

J is TRBJ1-1 and V is TRBV5-5; 10 positions match TRBD1. V lost 0 bases, J lost 4 bases, and 3 bases stayed unmatched. This CDR3 has 15 residues. Germline V gene data show CDR1 as SGHKS and CDR2 as YYEKEE (reference sequence). DNA of the CDR3: TGTGCCAGCAGCTTGGAGGGGGACAGGGGCACTGAAGCTTTCTTT. Amino acids: CASSLEGDRGTEAFF.

The rearrangement links TRBV30 to TRBJ1-3; TRBD1 agrees at 9 bases. The CDR3 loop spans 15 amino acids. From germline, CDR1 is GTSNPN and CDR2 SVGIG (reference sequence). V gave up 7 bases and J gave up 4 bases; unmatched junction bases: 11. CDR3 amino acids: CAYYPQGADGNTIYF. Written as DNA, the CDR3 is TGTGCCTATTACCCACAGGGGGCAGACGGAAACACCATATATTTT.

This chain uses TRBV5-1 with TRBJ2-3, with 8 bases matching TRBD2. V lost 9 bases to trimming and J lost 6 bases; unmatched junction nucleotides: 12. CDR1 is SGHRS, CDR2 YFSETQ, per germline. CDR3 length: 14 residues. In nucleotides, the CDR3 is TGCGCCACCAATTCGGGAGGGCCATTCGATACGCAGTATTTT. As protein: CATNSGGPFDTQYF.

In the case of this clone: A read error may account for a junction end that differs from germline. This chain connects TRBV5-1 to TRBJ2-1; D possibly corresponds to TRBD1 (5 bases). The CDR3 loop spans 15 amino acids. In germline, CDR1 is SGHRS, CDR2 YFSETQ. The CDR3: CASSLTGLSFNEQFF. CDR3 in DNA: TGCGCCAGCAGCTTAACAGGTCTTTCCTTCAATGAGCAGTTCTTC.

This chain connects TRBV28 to TRBJ2-7, with 11 bases fitting TRBD2. V shed 3 bases and J 0 bases; nucleotides not matched to a gene: 4. The CDR3 has 16 residues. The V gene's germline CDR1 is MDHEN and CDR2 SYDVKM. The CDR3 here is CASSFLLAGDSYEQYF. Written as DNA, the CDR3 is TGTGCCAGCAGTTTCTTACTAGCGGGGGACTCCTACGAGCAGTACTTC.

This clone has more than one count but fewer than ten. V gene TRBV5-5 combines with J gene TRBJ1-1, with unresolved D. The CDR3 runs 15 residues. Between the trimmed V and J ends, which lost 1 base and 0 bases, there was a span of 10 bases. CDR1 and CDR2 from the germline V gene are SGHKS and YYEKEE (reference sequence). For the CDR3, the DNA is TGTGCCAGCAGCTTGTCCAGACATATGAACACTGAAGCTTTCTTT. It yields the protein CASSLSRHMNTEAFF.

The chain uses TRBV5-1 and TRBJ1-3; D is unclear. The germline V and J ends were trimmed by 4 bases and 0 bases, with 11 bases remaining between them. CDR1 is SGHRS and CDR2 is YFSETQ in the germline V gene. The CDR3 length is 15 residues. The CDR3 coding sequence is TGCGCCAGCAGCCAGGAGCGGCTCTCTGGAAACACCATATATTTT. Its protein is CASSQERLSGNTIYF.

V and J are TRBV28 and TRBJ1-1, with no clear D. V gave up 3 bases and J gave up 5 bases, with 7 bases separating them. The CDR3 loop spans 12 amino acids. CDR1 is MDHEN, CDR2 SYDVKM, per germline. The CDR3 DNA follows: TGTGCCAGCAGTTTGAGAAAGACTGAAGCTTTCTTT. Residues: CASSLRKTEAFF.

The genes are TRBV7-9 and TRBJ1-1; no firm D call. This CDR3 is 14 amino acids long. Germline values: CDR1 SEHNR, CDR2 FQNEAQ (reference sequence). V shed 5 bases and J shed 3 bases, with 13 bases lying between them. CDR3: CASSTVERDTEAFF. For the CDR3, the DNA is TGTGCCAGCAGCACCGTAGAGAGGGACACTGAAGCTTTCTTT.

This rearrangement joins TRBV7-2 to TRBJ1-1; D uncertain. Germline loops: CDR1 SGHTA, CDR2 FQGNSA. V gave up 5 bases and J gave up 11 bases, with 6 bases separating them. The length of the CDR3 is 9 residues. The CDR3 is CASSLPAFF. DNA of the CDR3: TGTGCCAGCAGCCTTCCCGCTTTCTTT.

The chain combines TRBV5-6 with TRBJ2-2; possibly TRBD2 for D (6 bases). The CDR3 runs 14 residues. Germline lookup yields CDR1 SGHDT and CDR2 YYEEEE. The V gene lost 4 bases and the J gene lost 4 bases, with 11 bases spanning the gap. The CDR3 nucleotides are TGTGCCAGCAGCCGGGGGTATGCCACCGGGGAGCTGTTTTTT. It is translated as CASSRGYATGELFF.

The chain recombines TRBV27 with TRBJ1-6; D remains unclear. Between the trimmed V and J ends, which lost 6 bases and 2 bases, there was a span of 8 bases. The CDR3 runs to 14 residues. The germline V gene has CDR1 MNHEY and CDR2 SMNVEV (reference sequence). The CDR3 loop reads CASRVETYNSPLHF. The CDR3 DNA reads TGTGCCAGCAGGGTAGAAACCTATAATTCACCCCTCCACTTT.

This chain uses TRBV19 with TRBJ2-7; 9 bases agree with TRBD2. The CDR3 sequence is 15 residues long. The V and J ends lost 2 bases and 4 bases, in that order; junction bases with no gene match: 6. Germline lookup yields CDR1 LNHDA and CDR2 SQIVND (reference sequence). The CDR3 loop reads CASSISASGDYEQYF. The CDR3 bases are TGTGCCAGTAGTATAAGCGCTAGCGGGGATTACGAGCAGTACTTC. Supplemented by reference TRBV19 and TRBJ2-7, the full variable domain reads DGGITQSPKYLFRKEGQNVTLSCEQNLNHDAMYWYRQDPGQGLRLIYYSQIVNDFQKGDIAEGYSVSREKKESFPLTVTSAQKNPTAFYLCASSISASGDYEQYFGPGTRLTVT.

In this sample, this clone turned up once. The chain has TRBV7-8 and TRBJ2-5; TRBD2 is a possible D gene (6 bases). This CDR3 region has 14 residues. CDR1 is SGHVS and CDR2 is FQNEAQ in the germline V gene. Trimming removed 5 bases from V and 10 bases from J, with 20 bases in between. The CDR3 bases are TGTGCCAGCAGCATTTCCGGGACTGGCCCTAACCAGTACTTC. It is translated as CASSISGTGPNQYF.

The chain carries TRBV7-6 and TRBJ2-7; 11 bases line up with TRBD2. CDR3 size: 16 residues. The germline gives CDR1 SGHVS, CDR2 FNYEAQ. J lost 4 bases, V lost 7 bases, and 12 bases had no gene match. CDR3: CASNPLTSGSSYEQYF. CDR3 nucleotide sequence: TGTGCCAGCAACCCCCTAACTAGCGGGAGTTCTTACGAGCAGTACTTC.

The rearrangement links TRBV5-4 to TRBJ1-6; 7 bases agree with TRBD1. CDR3 length equals 15 residues. V dropped 5 bases and J dropped 9; count of bases not matched to a gene: 11. CDR1 and CDR2 from the germline V gene are SGHNT and YYREEE (reference sequence). The CDR3 region has the DNA TGTGCCAGCAGTTTCAGGAGGGGGCGCGGTTCACCCCTCCACTTT. Translation gives CASSFRRGRGSPLHF.

The rearrangement joins TRBV29-1 to TRBJ1-2; maybe TRBD1 (5 bases). The CDR3 is made up of 13 amino acids. The V gene's germline CDR1 is SQVTM and CDR2 ANQGSEA. The ends were cut back, 8 bases at V and 2 bases at J, with 15 bases in the middle. In DNA, the CDR3 is TGCAGCTCCATATCGGGACTCAACTATGGCTACACCTTC. Amino acids: CSSISGLNYGYTF.